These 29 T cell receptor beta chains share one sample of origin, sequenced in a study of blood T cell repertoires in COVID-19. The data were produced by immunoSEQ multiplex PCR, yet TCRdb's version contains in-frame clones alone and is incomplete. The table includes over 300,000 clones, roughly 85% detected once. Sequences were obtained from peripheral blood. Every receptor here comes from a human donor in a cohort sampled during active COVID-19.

The CDR3, as DNA: TGTGCCAGCAGACCGGACGGGACAGGGGGCAGGAACACTGAAGCTTTCTTT. This codes for CASRPDGTGGRNTEAFF. The chain couples TRBV27 to TRBJ1-1, with 12 bases identical to TRBD1. There are 17 residues in the CDR3. The germline V gene has CDR1 MNHEY and CDR2 SMNVEV (reference sequence). Losses at the gene ends were 6 bases for V and 1 base for J; bases not matched to a gene: 9.

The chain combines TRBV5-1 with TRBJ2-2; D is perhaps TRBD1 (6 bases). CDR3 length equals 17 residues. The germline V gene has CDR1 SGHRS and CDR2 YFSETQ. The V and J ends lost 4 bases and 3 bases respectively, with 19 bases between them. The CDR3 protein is CASSAGGGPLDTGELFF. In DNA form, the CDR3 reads TGCGCCAGCAGCGCCGGTGGGGGCCCTCTAGACACCGGGGAGCTGTTTTTT.

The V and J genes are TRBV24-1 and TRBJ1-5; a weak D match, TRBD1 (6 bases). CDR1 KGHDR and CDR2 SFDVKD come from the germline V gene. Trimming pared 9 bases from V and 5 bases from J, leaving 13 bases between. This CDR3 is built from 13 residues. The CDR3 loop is CATGDRFHQPQHF. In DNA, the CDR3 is TGTGCCACCGGAGACAGGTTCCATCAGCCCCAGCATTTT.

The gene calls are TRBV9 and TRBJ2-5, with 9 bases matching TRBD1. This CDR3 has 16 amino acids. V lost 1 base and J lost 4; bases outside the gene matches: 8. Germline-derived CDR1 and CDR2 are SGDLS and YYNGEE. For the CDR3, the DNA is TGTGCCAGCAGCGTACTACAGGGGGCTATCGGAGAGACCCAGTACTTC. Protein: CASSVLQGAIGETQYF.

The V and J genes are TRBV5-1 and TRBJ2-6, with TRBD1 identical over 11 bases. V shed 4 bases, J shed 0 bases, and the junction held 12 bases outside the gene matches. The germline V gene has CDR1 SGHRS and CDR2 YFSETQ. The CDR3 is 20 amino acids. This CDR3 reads CASSLWGGTGGNSGANVLTF. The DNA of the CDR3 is TGCGCCAGCAGCCTTTGGGGCGGGACAGGGGGTAACTCTGGGGCCAACGTCCTGACTTTC.

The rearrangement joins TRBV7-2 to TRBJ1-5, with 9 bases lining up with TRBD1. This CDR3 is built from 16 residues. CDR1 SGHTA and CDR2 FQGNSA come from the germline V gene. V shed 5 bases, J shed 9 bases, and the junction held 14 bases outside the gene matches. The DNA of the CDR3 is TGTGCCAGCAGCCCAAAAGGGGGACAGGGAGGGGGGCCCCAGCATTTT. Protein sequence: CASSPKGGQGGGPQHF.

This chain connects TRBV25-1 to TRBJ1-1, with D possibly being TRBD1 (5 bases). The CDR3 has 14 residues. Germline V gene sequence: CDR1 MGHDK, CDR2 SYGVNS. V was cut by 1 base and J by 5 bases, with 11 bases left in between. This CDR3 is CASSELKGRTEAFF. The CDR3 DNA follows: TGTGCCAGCAGTGAATTAAAGGGGAGGACTGAAGCTTTCTTT.

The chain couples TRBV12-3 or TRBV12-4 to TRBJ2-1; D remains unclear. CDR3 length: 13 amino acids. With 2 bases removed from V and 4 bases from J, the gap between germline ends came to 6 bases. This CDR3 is CASSLSRYNEQFF. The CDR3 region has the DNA TGTGCCAGCAGTTTAAGCAGGTACAATGAGCAGTTCTTC.

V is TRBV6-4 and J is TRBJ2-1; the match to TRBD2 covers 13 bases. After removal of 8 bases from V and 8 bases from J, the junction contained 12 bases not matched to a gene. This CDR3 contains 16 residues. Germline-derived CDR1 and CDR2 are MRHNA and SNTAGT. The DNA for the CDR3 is TGTGCCAGCTCCAGGACTAGCGGGGGCCTTGTGGATGAGCAGTTCTTC. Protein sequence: CASSRTSGGLVDEQFF.

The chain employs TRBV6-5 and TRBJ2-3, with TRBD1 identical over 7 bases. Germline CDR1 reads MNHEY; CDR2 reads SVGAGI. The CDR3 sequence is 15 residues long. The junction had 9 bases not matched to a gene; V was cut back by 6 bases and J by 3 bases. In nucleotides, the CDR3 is TGTGCCAGCAGCCCAAGACAGGGTATTACAGATACGCAGTATTTT. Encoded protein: CASSPRQGITDTQYF.

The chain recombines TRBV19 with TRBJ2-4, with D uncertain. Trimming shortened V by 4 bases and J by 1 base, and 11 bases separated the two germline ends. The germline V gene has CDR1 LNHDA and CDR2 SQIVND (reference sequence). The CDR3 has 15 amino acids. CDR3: CASSTPGSAKNIQYF. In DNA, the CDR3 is TGTGCCAGTAGTACCCCCGGGTCGGCCAAAAACATTCAGTACTTC.

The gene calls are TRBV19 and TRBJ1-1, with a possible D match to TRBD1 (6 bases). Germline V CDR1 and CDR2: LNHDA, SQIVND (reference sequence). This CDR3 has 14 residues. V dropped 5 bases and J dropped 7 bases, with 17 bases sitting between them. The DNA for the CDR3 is TGTGCCAGTAGTGGGGGGGGGCCGTTGGGTGAAGCTTTCTTT. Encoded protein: CASSGGGPLGEAFF.

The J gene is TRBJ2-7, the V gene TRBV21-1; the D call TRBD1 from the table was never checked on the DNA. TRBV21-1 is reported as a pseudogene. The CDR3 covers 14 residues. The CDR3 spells CASSKGTGTYEQYF. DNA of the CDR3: TGTGCCAGCAGCAAAGGGACAGGTACCTACGAGCAGTACTTC.

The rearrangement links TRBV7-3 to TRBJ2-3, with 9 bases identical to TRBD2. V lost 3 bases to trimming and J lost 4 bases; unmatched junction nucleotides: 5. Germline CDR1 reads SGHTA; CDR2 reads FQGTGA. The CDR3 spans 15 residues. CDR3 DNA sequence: TGTGCCAGCAGCTTGAGGAGCGGGGGGCCAGATACGCAGTATTTT. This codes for CASSLRSGGPDTQYF.

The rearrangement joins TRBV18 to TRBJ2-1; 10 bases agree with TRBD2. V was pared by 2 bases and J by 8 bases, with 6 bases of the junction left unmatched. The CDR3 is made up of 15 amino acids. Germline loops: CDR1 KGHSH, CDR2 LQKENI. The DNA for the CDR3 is TGTGCCAGCTCACCAGACTCTAGCGGGGGTTATGAGCAGTTCTTC. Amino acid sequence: CASSPDSSGGYEQFF.

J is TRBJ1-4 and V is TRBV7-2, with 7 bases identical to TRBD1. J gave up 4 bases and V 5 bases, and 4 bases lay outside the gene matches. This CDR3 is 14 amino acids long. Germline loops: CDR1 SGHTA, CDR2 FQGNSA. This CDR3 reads CASSPGQFNEKLFF. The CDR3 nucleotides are TGTGCCAGCAGCCCGGGACAGTTTAATGAAAAACTGTTTTTT.

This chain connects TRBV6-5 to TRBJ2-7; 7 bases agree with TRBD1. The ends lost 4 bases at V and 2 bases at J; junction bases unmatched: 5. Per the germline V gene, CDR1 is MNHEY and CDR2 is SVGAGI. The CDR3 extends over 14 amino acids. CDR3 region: CASSFLQGTYEQYF. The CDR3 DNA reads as TGTGCCAGCAGTTTCTTACAGGGGACCTACGAGCAGTACTTC.

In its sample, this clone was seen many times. CDR3 coding DNA: TGTGCCAGCAGCCAAACTGGGCAGACCAGGGTGTTATCAGATACGCAGTATTTT. Translation: CASSQTGQTRVLSDTQYF. This rearrangement joins TRBV7-9 to TRBJ2-3; D perhaps matches TRBD1 (5 bases). V was trimmed by 5 bases and J by 4 bases, leaving 25 bases between them. Germline V CDR1 and CDR2: SEHNR, FQNEAQ (reference sequence). The CDR3 contains 18 residues.

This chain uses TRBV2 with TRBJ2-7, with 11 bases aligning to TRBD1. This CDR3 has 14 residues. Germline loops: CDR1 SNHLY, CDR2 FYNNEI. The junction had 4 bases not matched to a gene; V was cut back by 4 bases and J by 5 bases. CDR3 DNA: TGTGCCAGCAGTGGGGACAGGGGGAATGACGAGCAGTACTTC. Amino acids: CASSGDRGNDEQYF.

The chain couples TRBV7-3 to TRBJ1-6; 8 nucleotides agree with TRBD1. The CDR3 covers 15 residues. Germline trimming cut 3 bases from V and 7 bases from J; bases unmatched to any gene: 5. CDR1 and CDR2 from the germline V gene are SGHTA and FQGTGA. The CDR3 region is CASSFEDRDNSPLHF. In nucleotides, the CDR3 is TGTGCCAGCAGCTTCGAGGACAGGGACAATTCACCCCTCCACTTT.

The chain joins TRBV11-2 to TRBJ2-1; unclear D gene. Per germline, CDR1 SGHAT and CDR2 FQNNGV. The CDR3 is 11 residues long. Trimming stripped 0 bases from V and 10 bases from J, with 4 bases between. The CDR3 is CASSLDVEQFF. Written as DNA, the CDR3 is TGTGCCAGCAGCTTAGACGTAGAGCAGTTCTTC. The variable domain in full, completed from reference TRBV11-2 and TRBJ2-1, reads EAGVAQSPRYKIIEKRQSVAFWCNPISGHATLYWYQQILGQGPKLLIQFQNNGVVDDSQLPKDRFSAERLKGVDSTLKIQPAKLEDSAVYLCASSLDVEQFFGPGTRLTVL.

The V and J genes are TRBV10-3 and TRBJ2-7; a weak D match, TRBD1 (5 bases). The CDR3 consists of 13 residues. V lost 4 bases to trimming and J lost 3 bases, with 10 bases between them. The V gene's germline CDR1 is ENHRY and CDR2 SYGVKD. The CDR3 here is CAISGLRDYEQYF. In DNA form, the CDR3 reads TGTGCCATCAGTGGTCTCAGGGACTACGAGCAGTACTTC.

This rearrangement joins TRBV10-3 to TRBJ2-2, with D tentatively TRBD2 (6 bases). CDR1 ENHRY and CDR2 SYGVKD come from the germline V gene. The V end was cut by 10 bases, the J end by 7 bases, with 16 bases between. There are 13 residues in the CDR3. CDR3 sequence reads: CATGGTLLGELFF. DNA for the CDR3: TGTGCCACCGGCGGGACCCTGCTCGGGGAGCTGTTTTTT.

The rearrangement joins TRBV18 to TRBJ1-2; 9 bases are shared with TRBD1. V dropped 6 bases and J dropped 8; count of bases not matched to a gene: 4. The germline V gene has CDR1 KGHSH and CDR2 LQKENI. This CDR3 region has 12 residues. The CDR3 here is CASSKTGGGYTF. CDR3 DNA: TGTGCCAGCTCTAAAACAGGGGGCGGCTACACCTTC.

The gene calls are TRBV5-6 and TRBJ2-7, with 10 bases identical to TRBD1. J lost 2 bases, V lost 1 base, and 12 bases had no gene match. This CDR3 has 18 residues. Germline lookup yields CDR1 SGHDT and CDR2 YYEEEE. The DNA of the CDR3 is TGTGCCAGCAGCTTGCAAACCTATCCGGGACAGGGGACCTACGAGCAGTACTTC. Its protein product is CASSLQTYPGQGTYEQYF.

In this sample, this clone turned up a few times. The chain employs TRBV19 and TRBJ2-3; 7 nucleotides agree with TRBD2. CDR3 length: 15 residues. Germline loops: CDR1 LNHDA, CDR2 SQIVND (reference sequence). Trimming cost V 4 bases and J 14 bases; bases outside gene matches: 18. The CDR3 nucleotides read TGTGCCAGTAGTAGCGCCGGGACTAACCTATATAGTACGTATTTT. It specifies CASSSAGTNLYSTYF.

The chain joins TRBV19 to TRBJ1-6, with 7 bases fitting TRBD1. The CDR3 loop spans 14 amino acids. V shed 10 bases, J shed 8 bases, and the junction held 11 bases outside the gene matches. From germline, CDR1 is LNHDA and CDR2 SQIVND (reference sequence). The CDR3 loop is CATKTRDSHSPLHF. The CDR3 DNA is TGTGCCACCAAGACCCGGGACAGCCATTCACCCCTCCACTTT.

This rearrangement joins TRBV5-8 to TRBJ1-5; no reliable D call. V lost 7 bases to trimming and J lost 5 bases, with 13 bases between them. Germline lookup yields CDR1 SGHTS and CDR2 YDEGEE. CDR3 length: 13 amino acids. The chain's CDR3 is CASALGEDQPQHF. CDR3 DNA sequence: TGTGCCAGCGCGCTCGGGGAGGATCAGCCCCAGCATTTT. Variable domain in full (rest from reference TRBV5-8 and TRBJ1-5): EAGVTQSPTHLIKTRGQQATLRCSPISGHTSVYWYQQALGLGLQFLLWYDEGEERNRGNFPPRFSGRQFPNYSSELNVNALELEDSALYLCASALGEDQPQHFGDGTRLSIL.

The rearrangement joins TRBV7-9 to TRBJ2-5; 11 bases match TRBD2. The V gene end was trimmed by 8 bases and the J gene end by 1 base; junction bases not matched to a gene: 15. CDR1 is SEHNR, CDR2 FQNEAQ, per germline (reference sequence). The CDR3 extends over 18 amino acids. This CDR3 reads CASLLIGGLADLQETQYF. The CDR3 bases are TGTGCCAGCCTCTTAATAGGGGGACTAGCGGACCTCCAAGAGACCCAGTACTTC.